A single sample gave rise to the 12 T cell receptor beta chains below, sequenced in a study of T-cell memory formation after mild COVID-19. TCRdb itself ran the 5' RACE reads through MiXCR, one entry per CDR3 protein. Of more than 450,000 distinct CDR3 sequences listed, roughly 18% are singletons. The sequenced sample was PBMCs or a T cell subset sorted from them (not recorded which). These receptor sequences come from an adult woman who had mild COVID-19 (a few samples of this study predate the infection). Cell type and time point are not known.

This clonotype was picked up many times. V gene TRBV14 combines with J gene TRBJ2-5; D unresolved. The CDR3 spans 13 residues. The V end was cut by 0 bases, the J end by 5 bases, with 7 bases between. Germline values: CDR1 SGHDN, CDR2 FVKESK. CDR3 loop: CASSQDLWETQYF. DNA of the CDR3: TGTGCCAGCAGCCAAGATCTGTGGGAGACCCAGTACTTC.

The chain links TRBV5-1 to TRBJ2-1, with 7 nucleotides matching TRBD2. The germline V gene has CDR1 SGHRS and CDR2 YFSETQ. There are 16 residues in the CDR3. The V gene end was trimmed by 5 bases and the J gene end by 2 bases; junction bases not matched to a gene: 10. CDR3: CASRHTSAETYNEQFF. In DNA form, the CDR3 reads TGCGCCAGCAGACACACTAGCGCAGAAACCTACAATGAGCAGTTCTTC.

J is TRBJ1-1 and V is TRBV20-1, with no clear D. Trimming cost V 5 bases and J 1 base, with 20 bases left between them. Germline lookup yields CDR1 DFQATT and CDR2 SNEGSKA (reference sequence). The CDR3 is 16 residues long. The CDR3 nucleotides are TGCAGTGCTCAATCATCGGCGGGGAGCAAGAACACTGAAGCTTTCTTT. Amino acids: CSAQSSAGSKNTEAFF.

The V call is TRBV30, the J call TRBJ2-7, with unresolved D. The germline V gene encodes CDR1 GTSNPN and CDR2 SVGIG (reference sequence). The CDR3 has 11 residues. With 1 base removed from V and 6 bases from J, the gap between germline ends came to 7 bases. The chain's CDR3 is CAWSELSEQYF. For the CDR3, the DNA is TGTGCCTGGAGTGAGCTCTCCGAGCAGTACTTC.

This clonotype was found a few times. The rearrangement links TRBV7-3 to TRBJ2-1; 12 bases are a match to TRBD2. Looked up from germline, CDR1 is SGHTA and CDR2 is FQGTGA. The CDR3 consists of 16 residues. The V and J ends lost 1 base and 5 bases, in that order; junction bases with no gene match: 3. CDR3 loop: CASSLRPSGGDNEQFF. CDR3 in DNA: TGTGCCAGCAGCTTAAGGCCTAGCGGGGGGGACAATGAGCAGTTCTTC.

The chain has TRBV4-1 and TRBJ2-1; D is unresolved. The CDR3 runs 15 residues. Deletions cut 6 bases from V and 8 bases from J, with 20 bases between. Germline V gives CDR1 MGHRA, CDR2 YSYEKL. CDR3 sequence: CASSGRPLNGYEQFF. DNA of the CDR3: TGCGCCAGCAGTGGGCGACCGCTGAATGGGTATGAGCAGTTCTTC.

This chain links TRBV15 with TRBJ2-1; 8 bases are shared with TRBD2. The trim removed 1 base at V and 7 bases at J, leaving 6 bases unmatched. This CDR3 has 15 residues. Germline loops: CDR1 LNHNV, CDR2 YYDKDF (reference sequence). This chain's CDR3 is CATSRVSGKLNEQFF. CDR3 DNA: TGTGCCACCAGCAGAGTTAGCGGGAAGCTAAATGAGCAGTTCTTC.

This clonotype turned up a few times. V is TRBV24-1 and J is TRBJ2-1, with unresolved D. Trimming removed 1 base at V and 4 bases at J, with 7 bases between. In germline, CDR1 is KGHDR, CDR2 SFDVKD. The CDR3 loop spans 14 amino acids. In nucleotides, the CDR3 is TGTGCCACCAGTGATTTAGGCAGTTACAATGAGCAGTTCTTC. Its protein product is CATSDLGSYNEQFF.

This clonotype was counted many times. This chain connects TRBV29-1 to TRBJ2-1, with D perhaps TRBD1 (6 bases). The CDR3 totals 16 residues. Germline CDR1 reads SQVTM; CDR2 reads ANQGSEA. V lost 5 bases to trimming and J lost 7 bases, with 24 bases between them. In nucleotides, the CDR3 is TGCAGCGTTATAGGGGGAAATGCCGACCCTCTGAATGAGCAGTTCTTC. Protein sequence: CSVIGGNADPLNEQFF.

The rearrangement links TRBV24-1 to TRBJ2-5, with TRBD1 matching over 11 bases. Germline-derived CDR1 and CDR2 are KGHDR and SFDVKD. Trimming at V came to 5 bases and at J to 5 bases, leaving 6 bases not matched to a gene. The CDR3 is 15 residues long. The CDR3 DNA reads TGTGCCACCAGTGCCTTGGACAGGGGGCGTGAGACCCAGTACTTC. It translates to CATSALDRGRETQYF.

The J gene is TRBJ2-2, the V gene TRBV13; 10 bases fit TRBD2. CDR1 and CDR2 from the germline V gene are PRHDT and FYEKMQ (reference sequence). V was clipped by 3 bases and J by 5 bases; unmatched bases: 6. This CDR3 region has 16 residues. The CDR3 protein is CASSLTSGRGTGELFF. The CDR3 DNA follows: TGTGCCAGCAGCTTGACGAGCGGGAGGGGTACCGGGGAGCTGTTTTTT.

This chain connects TRBV30 to TRBJ1-5; no clear D. V dropped 2 bases and J dropped 3 bases, with 11 bases sitting between them. There are 14 residues in the CDR3. Germline values: CDR1 GTSNPN, CDR2 SVGIG (reference sequence). The CDR3 protein is CAWSPNTVNQPQHF. The CDR3 DNA reads TGTGCCTGGAGTCCAAATACAGTCAATCAGCCCCAGCATTTT.